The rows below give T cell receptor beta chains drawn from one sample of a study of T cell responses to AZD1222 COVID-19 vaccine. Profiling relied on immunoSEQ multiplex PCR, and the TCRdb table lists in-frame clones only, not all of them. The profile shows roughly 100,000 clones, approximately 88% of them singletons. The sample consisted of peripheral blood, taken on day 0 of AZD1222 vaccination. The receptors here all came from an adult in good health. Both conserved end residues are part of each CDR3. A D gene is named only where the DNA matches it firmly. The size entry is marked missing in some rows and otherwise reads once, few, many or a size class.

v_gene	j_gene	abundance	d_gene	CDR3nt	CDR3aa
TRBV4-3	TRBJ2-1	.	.	TGCGCCAGCAGCCAAGATGAGGGGCCATACAATGAGCAGTTCTTC	CASSQDEGPYNEQFF
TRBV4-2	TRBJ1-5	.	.	TGTGCCAGCAGCCAAGATTTAGGGCCCCGGCCCCAGCATTTT	CASSQDLGPRPQHF
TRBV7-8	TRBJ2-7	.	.	TGTGCCAGCAGCCCTCCAGACCGGGCCCAGCACTTC	CASSPPDRAQHF
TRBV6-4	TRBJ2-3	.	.	TGTGCCAGCAGTGGGCGACTAGGGTATCCAGATACGCAGTATTTT	CASSGRLGYPDTQYF
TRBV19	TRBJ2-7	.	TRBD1	TGTGCCAGTAGTCCACGTGACAGGGTCAGTTCCTACGAGCAGTACTTC	CASSPRDRVSSYEQYF
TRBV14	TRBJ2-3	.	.	TGTGCCAGCAGCCACGGCTTCACCCCAGATACGCAGTATTTT	CASSHGFTPDTQYF
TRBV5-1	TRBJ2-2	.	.	TGCGCCAGCAGCTCGGATCTAGGGGAGCTGTTTTTT	CASSSDLGELFF
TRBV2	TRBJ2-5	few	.	TGTGCCAGCAGGGCCGCTCGACAGGACCAAGAGACCCAGTACTTC	CASRAARQDQETQYF
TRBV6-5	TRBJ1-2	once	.	TGTGCCAGCAGTTACCTGGGGGGCTACACCTTC	CASSYLGGYTF
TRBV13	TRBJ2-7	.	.	TGTGCCAGCAGCTCAAGTTCACGGGGACTGACCAAAAGCTACGAGCAGTACTTC	CASSSSSRGLTKSYEQYF
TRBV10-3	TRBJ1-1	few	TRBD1	TGTGCCATCACGGGGCAGGGGGGCACTGAAGCTTTCTTT	CAITGQGGTEAFF
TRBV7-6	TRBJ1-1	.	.	TGTGCCAGCACCGCGGGACTGAACACTGAAGCTTTCTTT	CASTAGLNTEAFF
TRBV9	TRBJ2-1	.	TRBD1	TGTGCCAGCAGCCCTTCCCCCGGGACAGGGGAGAAGTTCTTC	CASSPSPGTGEKFF
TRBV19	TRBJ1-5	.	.	TGTGCCAGTAGTAAAGATTTTAGCAATCAGCCCCAGCATTTT	CASSKDFSNQPQHF
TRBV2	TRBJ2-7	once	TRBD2	TGTGCCAGCAGTGGTCCGGGACTAGGGCTGGTAAGGGCCTACGAGCAGTACTTC	CASSGPGLGLVRAYEQYF
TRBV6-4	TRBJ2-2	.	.	TGTGCCAGCAGTGACGGGCTCTCCGGGGGCGGGGAGCTGTTTTTT	CASSDGLSGGGELFF
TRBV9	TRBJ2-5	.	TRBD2	TGTGCCAGCAGCGTAGGGCGGGGGGGCGGGGCCCAGTACTTC	CASSVGRGGGAQYF
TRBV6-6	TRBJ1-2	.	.	TGTGCCAGCAGTTACGGATTAGGGGGTGGGTCCTATGGCTACACCTTC	CASSYGLGGGSYGYTF
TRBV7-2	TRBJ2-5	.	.	TGTGCCAGCAGCTTAGAGTGGGCAGAAGAGACCCAGTACTTC	CASSLEWAEETQYF
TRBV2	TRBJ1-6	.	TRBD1	TGTGCCAGCAGTGTTTACGGGACAGAAAATTCACCCCTCCACTTT	CASSVYGTENSPLHF
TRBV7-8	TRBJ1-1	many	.	TGTGCCAGCAGCCCGGAGGGGGGACACTTGAACACTGAAGCTTTCTTT	CASSPEGGHLNTEAFF
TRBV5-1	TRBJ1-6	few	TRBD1	TGCGCCAGCAGCTCCGGGACAGGGGCGGATTCACCCCTCCACTTT	CASSSGTGADSPLHF
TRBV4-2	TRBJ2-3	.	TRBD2	TGTGCCAGCAGCCAAGAGCTAGCGGGGGGACACACAGATACGCAGTATTTT	CASSQELAGGHTDTQYF
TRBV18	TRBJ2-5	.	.	TGTGCCAGCTCACCTCGGGGTCCGGGCGAGACCCAGTACTTC	CASSPRGPGETQYF
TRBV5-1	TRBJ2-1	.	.	TGCGCCAGCAGCTTGGCGAGGGGGGACAATGAGCAGTTCTTC	CASSLARGDNEQFF
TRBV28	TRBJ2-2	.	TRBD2	TGTGCCAGCAGTCCCTCGAGCGGGGGGAACACCGGGGAGCTGTTTTTT	CASSPSSGGNTGELFF
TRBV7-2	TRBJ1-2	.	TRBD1	TGTGCCAGCAGCTCCGGGACAGGGGGTTATGGCTACACCTTC	CASSSGTGGYGYTF
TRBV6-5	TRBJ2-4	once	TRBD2	TGTGCCAGCAGTTACTCTAGCGGGGGGGCGGACATTCAGTACTTC	CASSYSSGGADIQYF
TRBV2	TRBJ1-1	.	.	TGTGCCAGCAGTTCCGATATCAACACTGAAGCTTTCTTT	CASSSDINTEAFF
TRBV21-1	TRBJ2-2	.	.	TGTGCCAGCAGCTCCCGTATTAGAACAGGGGCCGGGGAGCTGTTTTTT	CASSSRIRTGAGELFF
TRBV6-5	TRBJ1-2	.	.	TGTGCCAGCAATACGAGGATGATCGACTATGGCTACACCTTC	CASNTRMIDYGYTF
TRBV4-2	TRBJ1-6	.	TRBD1	TGTGCCAGCAGCCAATCTCCCGACAGGGGGCTAGGTTCACCCCTCCACTTT	CASSQSPDRGLGSPLHF
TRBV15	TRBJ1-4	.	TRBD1	TGTGCCACCAGCAGGGGTGCGGGGACAGGCATTATGGGAAAACTGTTTTTT	CATSRGAGTGIMGKLFF
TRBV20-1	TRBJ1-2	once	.	TGCAGTGCTACAGGGATCGGTGGCTACACCTTC	CSATGIGGYTF
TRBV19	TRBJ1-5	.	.	TGTGCCAGTAATATAGGCCAGAATCAGCCCCAGCATTTT	CASNIGQNQPQHF
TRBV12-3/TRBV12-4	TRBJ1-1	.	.	TGTGCCAGCATGTCGGGGAACACTGAAGCTTTCTTT	CASMSGNTEAFF
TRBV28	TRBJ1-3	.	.	TGTGCCAGCAGTCCCCTCCGGGGAAACACCATATATTTT	CASSPLRGNTIYF
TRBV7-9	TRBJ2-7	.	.	TGTGCCAGCAGCTCCCGTGGGGGCGCCTACGAGCAGTACTTC	CASSSRGGAYEQYF
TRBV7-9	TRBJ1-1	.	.	TGTGCCAGCAGCTTAGCTGGGACTGAAGCTTTCTTT	CASSLAGTEAFF
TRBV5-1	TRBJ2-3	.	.	TGCGCCAGCAGCTTGGCCGGCACAGATACGCAGTATTTT	CASSLAGTDTQYF
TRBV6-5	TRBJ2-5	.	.	TGTGCCAGCAGCCCGGAGGACCGTGAGGGGACCCAGTACTTC	CASSPEDREGTQYF
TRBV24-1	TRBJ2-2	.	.	TGTGCCACCAGTGGTAGGCTAAACACCGGGGAGCTGTTTTTT	CATSGRLNTGELFF
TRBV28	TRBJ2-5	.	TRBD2	TGTGCCAGCAGCCCCTCCTTCAGCGGGGGGGCCGGTGAGACCCAGTACTTC	CASSPSFSGGAGETQYF
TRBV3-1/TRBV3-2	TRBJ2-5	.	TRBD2	TGTGCCAGCAGGTCCTATCCGGGACTAGCGGGGGGGCAGGAGACCCAGTACTTC	CASRSYPGLAGGQETQYF
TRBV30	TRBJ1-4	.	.	TGTGCCTGGAGTACCCGGGGGGCGGATGAAAAACTGTTTTTT	CAWSTRGADEKLFF
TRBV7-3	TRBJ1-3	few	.	TGTGCCAGCAGCTTAAGGGGGGGCTCTGGAAACACCATATATTTT	CASSLRGGSGNTIYF
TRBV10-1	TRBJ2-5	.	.	TGCGCCAGCAGTGAGACCAGGGTGCGGGAGACCCAGTACTTC	CASSETRVRETQYF
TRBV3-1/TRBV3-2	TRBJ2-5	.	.	TGTGCCAGCAGCCAGTGGGAGACCCAGTACTTC	CASSQWETQYF
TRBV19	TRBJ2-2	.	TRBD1	TGTGCCAGTACTGCTGGACAGGCATGGGCCGGGGAGCTGTTTTTT	CASTAGQAWAGELFF
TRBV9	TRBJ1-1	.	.	TGTGCCAGCAGCGTAGGCGGGGAGAACACTGAAGCTTTCTTT	CASSVGGENTEAFF
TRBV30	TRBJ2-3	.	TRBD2	TGTGCCTGGAGTAGGCTAGCGGGGGAATCAGATACGCAGTATTTT	CAWSRLAGESDTQYF
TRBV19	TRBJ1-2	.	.	TGTGCCAGTAGTACCCTTTTTGGCCTTGACTATGGCTACACCTTC	CASSTLFGLDYGYTF
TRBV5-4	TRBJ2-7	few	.	TGTGCCAGCAGCTTGATGGCTGGGCCGGGCGACGAGCAGTACTTC	CASSLMAGPGDEQYF